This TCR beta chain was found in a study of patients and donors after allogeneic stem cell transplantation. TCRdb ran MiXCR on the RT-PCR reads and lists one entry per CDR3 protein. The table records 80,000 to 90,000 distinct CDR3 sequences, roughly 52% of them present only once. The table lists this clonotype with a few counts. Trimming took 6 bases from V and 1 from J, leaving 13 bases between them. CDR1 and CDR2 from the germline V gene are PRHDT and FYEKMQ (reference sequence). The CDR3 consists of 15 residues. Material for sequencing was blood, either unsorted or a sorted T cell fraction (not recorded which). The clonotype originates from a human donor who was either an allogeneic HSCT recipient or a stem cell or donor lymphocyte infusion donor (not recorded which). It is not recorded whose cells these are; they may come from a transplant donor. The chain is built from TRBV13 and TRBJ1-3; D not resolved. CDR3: CASSSPLKSGNTIYF. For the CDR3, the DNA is TGTGCCAGCAGTTCCCCTCTAAAATCTGGAAACACCATATATTTT. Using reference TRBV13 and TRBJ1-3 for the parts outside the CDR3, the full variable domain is AAGVIQSPRHLIKEKRETATLKCYPIPRHDTVYWYQQGPGQDPQFLISFYEKMQSDKGSIPDRFSAQQFSDYHSELNMSSLELGDSALYFCASSSPLKSGNTIYFGEGSWLTVV.